A selection of T cell receptor beta chains follows, all from one sample in a study of shared clonotypes between healthy human individuals. The data were produced by immunoSEQ multiplex PCR, yet TCRdb's version contains in-frame clones alone and is incomplete. The repertoire holds approximately 2.5 million clones, with approximately 94% as singletons. The sample taken for sequencing was naive CD4+ T cells sorted from blood. These receptors all come from a man younger than 35 in good health. The CDR3 runs from the conserved cysteine through the conserved F or W. Fields, in order: V gene, clone size, J gene, D gene, CDR3 protein, CDR3 DNA. A D gene is named only where the DNA matches it firmly. For some rows the clone size is stated as once, few or many, or as a class when expanded; others skip it.

V: TRBV6-5; size: .; J: TRBJ1-3; D: TRBD1; CDR3: CASSYSGQGSNTIYF; DNA: TGTGCCAGCAGTTACTCGGGACAGGGGAGCAACACCATATATTTT
V: TRBV7-2; size: .; J: TRBJ2-1; D: .; CDR3: CASSLSRLVSYNEQFF; DNA: TGTGCCAGCAGCTTAAGTCGCCTAGTGTCCTACAATGAGCAGTTCTTC
V: TRBV10-3; size: .; J: TRBJ2-1; D: .; CDR3: CAISESPNSNEQFF; DNA: TGTGCCATCAGTGAGTCTCCAAATAGCAATGAGCAGTTCTTC
V: TRBV19; size: .; J: TRBJ2-7; D: TRBD2; CDR3: CASSIRGAGDLYEQYF; DNA: TGTGCCAGTAGTATTCGGGGAGCGGGAGACTTGTACGAGCAGTACTTC
V: TRBV5-1; size: once; J: TRBJ2-2; D: .; CDR3: CASSRTTGELFF; DNA: TGCGCCAGCAGTCGTACCACCGGGGAGCTGTTTTTT
V: TRBV19; size: .; J: TRBJ2-2; D: TRBD1; CDR3: CASRPATGVINTGELFF; DNA: TGTGCCAGTAGACCAGCGACAGGGGTTATCAACACCGGGGAGCTGTTTTTT
V: TRBV2; size: .; J: TRBJ1-1; D: .; CDR3: CASSGPTRNTEAFF; DNA: TGTGCCAGCAGTGGGCCCACAAGAAACACTGAAGCTTTCTTT
V: TRBV5-6; size: .; J: TRBJ2-3; D: .; CDR3: CASSLLAKGKSDTQYF; DNA: TGTGCCAGCAGCTTGTTGGCGAAGGGGAAATCAGATACGCAGTATTTT
V: TRBV27; size: .; J: TRBJ1-5; D: .; CDR3: CASSPGSLSNQPQHF; DNA: TGTGCCAGCAGCCCAGGATCTCTCAGCAATCAGCCCCAGCATTTT
V: TRBV5-6; size: .; J: TRBJ2-1; D: TRBD2; CDR3: CASSPMGLAGANEQFF; DNA: TGTGCCAGCAGCCCCATGGGACTAGCGGGGGCAAATGAGCAGTTCTTC
V: TRBV30; size: few; J: TRBJ1-4; D: TRBD1; CDR3: CAAGQTNEKLFF; DNA: TGTGCCGCGGGACAGACTAATGAAAAACTGTTTTTT
V: TRBV10-1; size: .; J: TRBJ2-1; D: .; CDR3: CASKGGDHNEQFF; DNA: TGCGCCAGCAAGGGGGGGGACCACAATGAGCAGTTCTTC
V: TRBV7-9; size: .; J: TRBJ1-4; D: .; CDR3: CASSLGSHEKLFF; DNA: TGTGCCAGCAGCTTAGGGTCCCATGAAAAACTGTTTTTT
V: TRBV5-1; size: once; J: TRBJ1-1; D: .; CDR3: CASSLTGQNTEAFF; DNA: TGCGCCAGCAGCTTGACAGGTCAAAACACTGAAGCTTTCTTT
V: TRBV15; size: .; J: TRBJ2-1; D: .; CDR3: CATSRGESSYNEQFF; DNA: TGTGCCACCAGCAGGGGGGAGAGCTCCTACAATGAGCAGTTCTTC
V: TRBV7-2; size: .; J: TRBJ2-5; D: .; CDR3: CASSFGSETQYF; DNA: TGTGCCAGCAGCTTCGGTTCGGAGACCCAGTACTTC
V: TRBV7-8; size: .; J: TRBJ2-3; D: TRBD1; CDR3: CASSFDRGITDTQYF; DNA: TGTGCCAGCAGCTTTGACAGGGGTATCACAGATACGCAGTATTTT
V: TRBV10-2; size: .; J: TRBJ2-3; D: TRBD2; CDR3: CASSERPSGADTQYF; DNA: TGCGCCAGCAGTGAGAGGCCTAGCGGGGCCGATACGCAGTATTTT
V: TRBV4-3; size: once; J: TRBJ1-2; D: TRBD1; CDR3: CASSQQGQGAGGYTF; DNA: TGCGCCAGCAGCCAACAGGGGCAGGGGGCGGGAGGCTACACCTTC
V: TRBV6-5; size: few; J: TRBJ1-2; D: .; CDR3: CASRLQGSRGYTF; DNA: TGTGCCAGCAGACTTCAGGGGAGTCGAGGCTACACCTTC
V: TRBV2; size: once; J: TRBJ2-2; D: .; CDR3: CASTKGWGTGELFF; DNA: TGTGCCAGCACCAAAGGGTGGGGCACCGGGGAGCTGTTTTTT
V: TRBV30; size: .; J: TRBJ1-1; D: .; CDR3: CAWSDRTDTEAFF; DNA: TGTGCCTGGAGTGACCGGACGGACACTGAAGCTTTCTTT
V: TRBV7-2; size: .; J: TRBJ2-3; D: TRBD2; CDR3: CASSLARGGTDTQYF; DNA: TGTGCCAGCAGCTTAGCCCGGGGGGGCACAGATACGCAGTATTTT